This entry lists 12 T cell receptor beta chains sequenced from one sample in a study of post-analysis software for immune sequencing data. Overall study results and limits: A few TRBV segments, TRBV5-6, TRBV5-1 and TRBV20-1 among them, were found more frequent in patients than controls.

Researchers reported that TCR beta cDNA libraries carried unique molecular identifiers. TCRdb processed the PCR reads anew with MiXCR; each CDR3 protein has one entry. Of 350,000 to 450,000 distinct CDR3 sequences listed, about 40% are singletons. These TCRs are of unknown antigen specificity. Sequenced input: blood. The receptors stem from a girl aged 2-10 years with multiple sclerosis.

The sample holds a few counts of this clonotype. The chain recombines TRBV10-3 with TRBJ1-1, with D tentatively TRBD1 (5 bases). The germline CDR1 and CDR2 sequences are ENHRY and SYGVKD. This CDR3 comprises 16 residues. V was cut by 2 bases and J by 4 bases, with 17 bases left in between. DNA for the CDR3: TGTGCCATCAGTGAGAGGGCAGGGCGGGCGGCCACTGAAGCTTTCTTT. Its protein product is CAISERAGRAATEAFF.

This chain links TRBV6-5 with TRBJ1-1; D is uncertain. The germline CDR1 and CDR2 sequences are MNHEY and SVGAGI. V was cut by 7 bases and J by 11 bases, with 17 bases left in between. The CDR3 length is 12 residues. The CDR3 region is CASMATSSAAFF. CDR3 nucleotide sequence: TGTGCCAGCATGGCAACCTCCTCAGCGGCTTTCTTT.

The DNA of the CDR3 is TGTGCCATCAGTGTGACAGGGGGCTACGAGCAGTACTTC. Its protein product is CAISVTGGYEQYF. This chain connects TRBV10-3 to TRBJ2-7, with TRBD1 matching over 9 bases. V dropped 4 bases and J dropped 3; count of bases not matched to a gene: 1. The CDR3 totals 13 residues. The germline V gene has CDR1 ENHRY and CDR2 SYGVKD.

Only one count was recorded for this clonotype. One junction end does not reproduce the germline sequence, and a read error may be involved. The V gene is TRBV19, the J gene TRBJ2-1; D possibly corresponds to TRBD1 (6 bases). The CDR3 has 14 residues. Germline CDR1 and CDR2: LNHDA and SQIVND (reference sequence). CDR3 nucleotides: TGTACCAGTAGTATAGCCCCCAGGGGCTATGAGCAGTTCTTC. Translation: CTSSIAPRGYEQFF.

CDR3 sequence reads: CASSQAPGSGANVLTF. Here the CDR3 DNA reads TGTGCCAGCAGCCAAGCCCCCGGCTCTGGGGCCAACGTCCTGACTTTC. V gene TRBV3-1 combines with J gene TRBJ2-6, with D hard to call. This CDR3 contains 16 residues. V was cut by 1 base and J by 0 bases, with 7 bases left in between. Germline V CDR1 and CDR2: LGHDT, YNNKEL (reference sequence).

In this sample, this clonotype turned up a few times. V is TRBV13 and J is TRBJ2-3; perhaps TRBD1 as D (6 bases). With 2 bases removed from V and 0 bases from J, the gap between germline ends came to 15 bases. Germline loops: CDR1 PRHDT, CDR2 FYEKMQ (reference sequence). The CDR3 runs 17 residues. The CDR3 loop reads CASSLPFGTPSTDTQYF. The CDR3 DNA sequence: TGTGCCAGCAGCTTACCGTTCGGGACACCTAGCACAGATACGCAGTATTTT.

This clonotype has a single count. The chain uses TRBV4-2 and TRBJ2-1; 8 bases are a match to TRBD2. Germline V gene lookup returns CDR1 LGHNA and CDR2 YNFKEQ. This CDR3 comprises 17 residues. V was clipped by 1 base and J by 3 bases; unmatched bases: 8. The CDR3 sequence: CASSQGDGGEIYNEQFF. In nucleotides, the CDR3 is TGTGCCAGCAGCCAAGGAGACGGGGGGGAGATCTACAATGAGCAGTTCTTC.

The chain couples TRBV7-2 to TRBJ2-5; possibly TRBD2 for D (6 bases). Trimming shortened V by 1 base and J by 11 bases, and 14 bases separated the two germline ends. Germline V CDR1 and CDR2: SGHTA, FQGNSA. This CDR3 region has 13 residues. The CDR3 DNA is TGTGCCAGCAGCTTAGTGTTGGCGGGGTGGCAGTACTTC. Its translation: CASSLVLAGWQYF.

The rearrangement uses TRBV4-3 and TRBJ2-4, with 11 bases identical to TRBD2. The ends lost 0 bases at V and 0 bases at J; junction bases unmatched: 16. This CDR3 contains 22 residues. Germline assignment: CDR1 LGHNA and CDR2 YSLEER. In DNA form, the CDR3 reads TGCGCCAGCAGCCAAGATCACCCGGGGACTAGCGGTTCTAGAGGAGCCAAAAACATTCAGTACTTC. It translates to CASSQDHPGTSGSRGAKNIQYF.

The chain links TRBV7-9 to TRBJ2-7; 9 bases line up with TRBD2. Germline CDR1 is SEHNR and CDR2 is FQNEAQ (reference sequence). There are 14 residues in the CDR3. Germline trimming cut 6 bases from V and 6 bases from J; bases unmatched to any gene: 9. The CDR3 reads CASRYSGGGLEQYF. Here the CDR3 DNA reads TGTGCCAGCAGGTATAGCGGGGGCGGGCTCGAGCAGTACTTC.

In regard to this clonotype: At one end the junction does not follow the germline gene, possibly because of a read error. The V call is TRBV4-1, the J call TRBJ2-1; D is undetermined. CDR3 length equals 14 residues. Germline V lookup: CDR1 MGHRA, CDR2 YSYEKL. CDR3 region: CAGSPRTWIYEQFF. DNA for the CDR3: TGCGCCGGCAGCCCCAGGACCTGGATCTATGAGCAGTTCTTC.

The chain recombines TRBV7-2 with TRBJ1-2; TRBD1 matches at 7 bases. Per the germline V gene, CDR1 is SGHTA and CDR2 is FQGNSA. The CDR3 sequence is 15 residues long. Trimming removed 5 bases from V and 1 base from J; junction bases left unmatched: 7. Here the CDR3 DNA reads TGTGCCAGCAGCACCCGGACAGGCGATAACTATGGCTACACCTTC. As protein: CASSTRTGDNYGYTF.